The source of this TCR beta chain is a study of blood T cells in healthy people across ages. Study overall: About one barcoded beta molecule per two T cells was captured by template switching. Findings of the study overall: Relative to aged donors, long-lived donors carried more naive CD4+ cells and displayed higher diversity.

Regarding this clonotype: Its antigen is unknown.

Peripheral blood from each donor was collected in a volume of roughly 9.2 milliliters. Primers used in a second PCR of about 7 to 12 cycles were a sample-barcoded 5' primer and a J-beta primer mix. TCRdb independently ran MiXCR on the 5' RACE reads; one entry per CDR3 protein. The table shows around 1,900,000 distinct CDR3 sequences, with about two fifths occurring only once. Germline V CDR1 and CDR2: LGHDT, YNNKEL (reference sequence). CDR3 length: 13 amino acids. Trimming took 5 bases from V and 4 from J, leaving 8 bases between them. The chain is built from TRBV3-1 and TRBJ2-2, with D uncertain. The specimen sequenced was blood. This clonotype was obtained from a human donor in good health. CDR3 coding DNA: TGTGCCAGCAGCAGGGTTGGCACCGGGGAGCTGTTTTTT. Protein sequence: CASSRVGTGELFF.